Ten or more counts support the clone carrying this T cell receptor beta chain. Its antigen is still unknown. Trimming pared 5 bases from V and 8 bases from J, leaving 12 bases between. Germline V gene sequence: CDR1 SNHLY, CDR2 FYNNEI. The CDR3 runs to 12 residues. The data were taken from a study of T cells in localized non-small cell lung cancer. Profiling relied on immunoSEQ multiplex PCR, and the TCRdb table lists in-frame clones only, not all of them. The sample yields approximately 76,000 clones, around 81% seen once. Study-wide results and caveats: Adjacent uninvolved lung tissue had the highest T cell clonality, exceeding tumor. Higher adjacent-lung clonality was associated with shorter survival. Across samples, adjacent lung featured a median 57 of the top 100 tumor clones.

V gene TRBV2 combines with J gene TRBJ1-2; weak D call: TRBD1 (5 bases). The source is a female donor older than 55 with stage I lung adenocarcinoma. The source material was peripheral blood, sampled before any cancer treatment. CDR3 loop: CASSKWDAGYTF. The CDR3 DNA sequence: TGTGCCAGCAGTAAATGGGACGCCGGCTACACCTTC.